Presented here are 10 T cell receptor beta chains from one specimen sequenced in a study of T-cell reconstitution after alpha-beta-depleted transplantation in children. A library of TCRbeta sequences, prepared with unique molecular identifiers, was generated. TCRdb reanalysed the PCR reads using MiXCR and keeps one entry per CDR3 protein. The sample includes about 360,000 distinct CDR3 sequences, more than 10% of them seen just once. Source: PBMCs, taken from the stem cell graft. These TCRs come from a human donor who donated a stem cell graft to a child with Fanconi anemia.

This clonotype has only a few counts. This chain connects TRBV20-1 to TRBJ2-1; 10 bases map to TRBD2. Germline CDR1 DFQATT, CDR2 SNEGSKA (reference sequence). The CDR3 length is 17 residues. V gave up 0 bases and J gave up 9 bases; unmatched junction bases: 14. The CDR3, as DNA: TGCAGTGCTAGAGATATTCGGAGCGGGGGGGCCGGGGGTGAGCAGTTCTTC. It translates to CSARDIRSGGAGGEQFF.

The chain has TRBV12-3 or TRBV12-4 and TRBJ1-5, with TRBD1 matching over 8 bases. Trimming removed 4 bases from V and 7 bases from J; junction bases left unmatched: 3. This CDR3 has 13 amino acids. This CDR3 reads CASSSTGVQPQHF. DNA for the CDR3: TGTGCCAGCAGTTCGACAGGGGTCCAGCCCCAGCATTTT.

The V and J genes are TRBV6-2 or TRBV6-3 and TRBJ1-1; no firm D call. Trimming stripped 7 bases from V and 1 base from J, with 16 bases between. The V gene's germline CDR1 is MNHEY and CDR2 SVGEGT. The CDR3 runs to 15 residues. In DNA, the CDR3 is TGTGCCAGCACGCCACTGGGGTTAACGAACACTGAAGCTTTCTTT. As protein: CASTPLGLTNTEAFF.

The table lists this clonotype with many counts. The chain is built from TRBV5-1 and TRBJ2-7, with D unresolved. Deletions cut 5 bases from V and 6 bases from J, with 9 bases between. Germline loops: CDR1 SGHRS, CDR2 YFSETQ. CDR3 length: 11 amino acids. CDR3 nucleotide sequence: TGCGCCAGCAGTACTGAAGGCGAGCAGTACTTC. Its protein product is CASSTEGEQYF.

This clonotype turned up a few times. The V gene is TRBV5-1, the J gene TRBJ1-4; D possibly corresponds to TRBD1 (5 bases). V was clipped by 0 bases and J by 8 bases, with 11 bases between them. Germline CDR1 is SGHRS and CDR2 is YFSETQ. CDR3 length: 14 residues. The CDR3 reads CASSLGGAREKLFF. CDR3 DNA: TGCGCCAGCAGCTTGGGAGGGGCGCGGGAAAAACTGTTTTTT.

The CDR3 nucleotides read TGCGCCAGCAGCTTGTTGGCCATGTCACCGGGGGAGCTGTTTTTT. It translates to CASSLLAMSPGELFF. The V gene is TRBV5-1, the J gene TRBJ2-2; D unclear. Germline CDR1 is SGHRS and CDR2 is YFSETQ. This CDR3 region has 15 residues. Trimming removed 1 base at V and 8 bases at J, with 15 bases between.

This clonotype was detected only a few times. The rearrangement joins TRBV5-4 to TRBJ1-2; 8 bases line up with TRBD1. The CDR3 loop spans 15 amino acids. Looked up from germline, CDR1 is SGHNT and CDR2 is YYREEE (reference sequence). V lost 4 bases, J lost 0 bases, and 5 bases stayed unmatched. The CDR3 reads CASSSKQGANYGYTF. In nucleotides, the CDR3 is TGTGCCAGCAGCAGCAAACAGGGGGCTAACTATGGCTACACCTTC.

This clonotype occurred many times. The chain employs TRBV11-2 and TRBJ2-1, with D uncertain. The CDR3 consists of 16 residues. V gave up 1 base and J gave up 0 bases, with 10 bases separating them. CDR1 is SGHAT and CDR2 is FQNNGV in the germline V gene. CDR3: CASSLVVMSSYNEQFF. The DNA of the CDR3 is TGTGCCAGCAGCTTAGTGGTCATGAGCTCCTACAATGAGCAGTTCTTC.

This clonotype was seen a handful of times. The chain has TRBV29-1 and TRBJ1-2; D remains ambiguous. CDR3 length: 13 amino acids. Trimming shortened V by 2 bases and J by 6 bases, and 13 bases separated the two germline ends. Germline CDR1 and CDR2: SQVTM and ANQGSEA. This CDR3 reads CSVEKSGSDGYTF. In DNA form, the CDR3 reads TGCAGCGTTGAAAAGTCCGGATCCGATGGCTACACCTTC.

This clonotype was found many times. The gene calls are TRBV6-2 or TRBV6-3 and TRBJ2-7; a possible D gene is TRBD2 (5 bases). Germline CDR1 is MNHEY and CDR2 is SVGEGT. The CDR3 extends over 14 amino acids. Trimming shortened V by 2 bases and J by 0 bases, and 8 bases separated the two germline ends. CDR3 DNA: TGTGCCAGCAGTTACGGCGGAGGCTCCTACGAGCAGTACTTC. Translation: CASSYGGGSYEQYF.